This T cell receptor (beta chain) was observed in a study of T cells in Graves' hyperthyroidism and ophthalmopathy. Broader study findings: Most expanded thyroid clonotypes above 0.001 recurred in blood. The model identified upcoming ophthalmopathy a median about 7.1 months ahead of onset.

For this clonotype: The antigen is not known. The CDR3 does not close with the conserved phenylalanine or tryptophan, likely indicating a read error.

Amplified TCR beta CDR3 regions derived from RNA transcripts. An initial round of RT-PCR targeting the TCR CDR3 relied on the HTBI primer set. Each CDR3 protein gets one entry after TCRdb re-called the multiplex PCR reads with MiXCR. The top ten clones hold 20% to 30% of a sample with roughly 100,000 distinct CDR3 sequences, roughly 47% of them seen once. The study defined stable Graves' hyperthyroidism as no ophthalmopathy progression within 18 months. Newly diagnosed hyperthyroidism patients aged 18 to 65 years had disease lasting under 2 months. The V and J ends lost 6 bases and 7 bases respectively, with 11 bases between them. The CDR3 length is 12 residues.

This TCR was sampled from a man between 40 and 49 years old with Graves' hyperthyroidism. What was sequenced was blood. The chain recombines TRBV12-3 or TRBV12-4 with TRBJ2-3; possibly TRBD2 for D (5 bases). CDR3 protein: CASSKDSHTQYL. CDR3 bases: TGTGCCAGCAGCAAGGACTCCCATACGCAGTATCTT.